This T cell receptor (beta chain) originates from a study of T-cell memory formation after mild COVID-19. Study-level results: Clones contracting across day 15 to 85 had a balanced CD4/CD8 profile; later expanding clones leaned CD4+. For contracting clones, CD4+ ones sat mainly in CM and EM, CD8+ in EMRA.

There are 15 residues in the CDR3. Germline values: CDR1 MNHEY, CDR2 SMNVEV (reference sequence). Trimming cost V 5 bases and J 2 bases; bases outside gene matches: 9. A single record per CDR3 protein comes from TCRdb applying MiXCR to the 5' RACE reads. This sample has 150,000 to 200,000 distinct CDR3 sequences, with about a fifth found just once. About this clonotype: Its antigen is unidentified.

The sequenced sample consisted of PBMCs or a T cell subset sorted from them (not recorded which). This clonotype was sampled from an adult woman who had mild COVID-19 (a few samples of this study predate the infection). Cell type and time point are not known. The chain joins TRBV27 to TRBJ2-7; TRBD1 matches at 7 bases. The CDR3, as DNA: TGTGCCAGCAGTCCCGGACAGGCCCTAACCTACGAGCAGTACTTC. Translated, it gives CASSPGQALTYEQYF.